The rows below give T cell receptor beta chains drawn from one sample of a study of blood T cell repertoires in COVID-19. The method was immunoSEQ multiplex PCR; TCRdb's version includes in-frame clones alone and lacks a portion of them. Of under 300,000 clones listed, 65% to 85% are singletons. The sequencing sample was made of peripheral blood. These receptors all stem from a woman aged 40 to 50 with active or convalescent COVID-19. The conserved cysteine and the conserved F or W are not part of the CDR3 here.

>TRBV30|TRBJ2-2
AWKPGVRDTGELF
>TRBV5-4|TRBJ2-7
ASSPVVRQGAGEQY
>TRBV7-3|TRBJ2-5
ASRFRAGETQY
>TRBV4-1|TRBJ1-1
ASSQERLLGENTEAF
>TRBV12-3/TRBV12-4|TRBJ1-2
ASSLDRVGYT
>TRBV28|TRBJ1-3
ASSPGQVISGNTIY
>TRBV28|TRBJ1-1
ASTWLTEAF
>TRBV9|TRBJ1-4
ASSVGGRDEKLF
>TRBV6-2/TRBV6-3|TRBJ2-3
ASSYFLAGSLGGTDTQY
>TRBV28|TRBJ2-2
ASSPRRTGGTGELF